This T cell receptor (beta chain) was obtained from a study of PD-L1 blockade in urothelial cancer. The authors spiked synthetic TCR analog templates into each PCR. Only in-frame clones appear in the TCRdb table, and some are missing; sequencing was by immunoSEQ multiplex PCR. The sample consists of about 66,000 clones, roughly 86% of them appearing once. The J segment lost 6 bases and the V segment lost 4 bases, leaving 11 bases of the junction unmatched. The CDR3 spans 14 residues. Looked up from germline, CDR1 is SQVTM and CDR2 is ANQGSEA. Findings of the study overall: The study found that durable-benefit patients expanded tumor-associated blood clones more at 3 weeks. Below-median blood TCR clonality before treatment forecast better survival.

A note on this clone: Its antigen is still unknown.

Time point in this sample: peripheral blood 6 weeks after treatment start. The sequencing here drew on PBMCs, taken around atezolizumab (anti-PD-L1) treatment. The chain joins TRBV29-1 to TRBJ2-7; TRBD1 agrees at 8 bases. The origin of this receptor is a man aged 55 to 69 with urothelial cancer. CDR3 in DNA: TGCAGCGTTGCCCAGGACAGGGACTTTGGCGAGCAGTACTTC. Its translation is CSVAQDRDFGEQYF.